This T cell receptor beta chain was captured in a study of cytomegalovirus exposure and HLA in healthy donors. Study-level points and caveats: Presence/absence analyses assumed roughly uniform sequencing depth across donors.

This clone was recorded once. The antigen remains undetermined. Trimming shortened V by 0 bases and J by 4 bases, and 9 bases separated the two germline ends. The CDR3 spans 14 residues. Germline-derived CDR1 and CDR2 are MNHNS and SASEGT. Primers: 60 Vbeta forward and 13 Jbeta reverse. The protocol was immunoSEQ multiplex PCR, while the TCRdb copy is restricted to in-frame clones and leaves out a portion. The sample lists almost 200,000 clones; more than 75% were seen once. This receptor was identified in a male donor in good health and CMV-seropositive. This sequence joins TRBV6-1 and TRBJ1-2, with D possibly TRBD1 on 5 matching bases. The specimen sequenced was PBMCs. The CDR3 DNA is TGTGCCAGCAGTGAAGCCCAGGGTGGCTATGGCTACACCTTC. This translates into CASSEAQGGYGYTF.